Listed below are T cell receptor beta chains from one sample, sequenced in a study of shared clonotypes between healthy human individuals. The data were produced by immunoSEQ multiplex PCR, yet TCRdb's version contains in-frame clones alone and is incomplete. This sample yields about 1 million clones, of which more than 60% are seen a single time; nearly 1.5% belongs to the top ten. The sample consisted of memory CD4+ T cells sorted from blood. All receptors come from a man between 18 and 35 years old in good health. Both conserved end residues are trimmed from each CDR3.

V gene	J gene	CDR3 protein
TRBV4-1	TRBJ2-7	ASSQTGVTYEQY
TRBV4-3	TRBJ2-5	ASSQAGTEENVKETQY
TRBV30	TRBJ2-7	AWSVSGGLGYEQY
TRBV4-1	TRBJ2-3	ASSQSGRLAGGDTQY
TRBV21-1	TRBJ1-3	ASSKGEDSGNTIY
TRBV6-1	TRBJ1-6	ASSEGTDPH
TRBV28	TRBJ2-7	ASSFYRGPGEQY
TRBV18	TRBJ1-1	ASSPGGANTEAF
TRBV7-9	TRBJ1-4	ASSRRDEKLF
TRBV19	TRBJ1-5	ASKDSWNSNQPQH
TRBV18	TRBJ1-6	ASSPPGSYNSPLH
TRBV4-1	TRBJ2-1	ASSQDIGGRATEQF
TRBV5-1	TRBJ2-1	ASSLGGTGGAQQF
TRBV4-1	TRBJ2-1	ASSQVGRNEQF
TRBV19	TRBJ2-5	ASTQGGEEGETQY
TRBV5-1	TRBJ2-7	ASSLDVSYEQY
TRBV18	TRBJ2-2	ASSLWTSGTNTGELF
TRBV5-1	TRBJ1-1	ASSLKMGTEAF
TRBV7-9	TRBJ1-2	ASSPMGLYGYT
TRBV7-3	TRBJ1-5	ASSHKRRRSNQPQH
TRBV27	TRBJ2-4	ASSLRGGSRWDIQY
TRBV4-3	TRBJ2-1	ASSQDLPLAGLPREQF
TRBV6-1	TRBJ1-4	ASGEVGTGTNEKLF
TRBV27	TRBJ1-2	ASSSGQGKGANYGYT
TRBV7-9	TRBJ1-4	ASRLQGNEKLF
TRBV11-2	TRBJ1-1	ASSLDLRGMGAF
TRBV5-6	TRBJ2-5	ASSFGQGQETQY
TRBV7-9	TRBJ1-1	ASSPRRPGTEAF
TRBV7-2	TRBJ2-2	ASTSGTTGELF
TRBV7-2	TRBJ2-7	ASSSGQGLTSSYEQY
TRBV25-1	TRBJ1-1	ASSEAGMNTEAF
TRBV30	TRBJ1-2	AWSPTGNYGYT
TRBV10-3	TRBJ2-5	AISAGQGETQY
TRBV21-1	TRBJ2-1	ASSKWDNEQF
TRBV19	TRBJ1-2	ASSTPVSRTLGYT
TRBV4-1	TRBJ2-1	ASSQEGWTTLAVEQF
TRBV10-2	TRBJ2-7	ASSPGQGRVEQY
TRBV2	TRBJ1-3	ASSAIASGNTIY
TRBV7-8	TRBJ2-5	ASSLDGKRQETQY
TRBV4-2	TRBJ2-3	ASSHAGVTDTQY
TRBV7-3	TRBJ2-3	ASSLGLAGADTQY
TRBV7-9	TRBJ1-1	ASSLDPGRTEAF
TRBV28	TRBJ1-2	ASSRGLPQGGGYT
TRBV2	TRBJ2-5	ASKDSPGGTQY
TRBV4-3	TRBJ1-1	ASSPDGLGDTEAF
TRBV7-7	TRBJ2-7	ASSATGSYEQY
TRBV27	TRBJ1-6	ASRLDSNNSPLH
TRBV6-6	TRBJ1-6	ATRARANSPLH